This TCR beta chain was profiled in a study of blood T cell repertoires in COVID-19. This table comes from immunoSEQ multiplex PCR, and its TCRdb copy is limited to in-frame clones, with some not included. This sample carries tens of thousands of clones, roughly nine tenths of them seen once, and the ten largest clones take around 1.5%. The CDR3 sequence is 13 residues long. Germline CDR1 reads SQVTM; CDR2 reads ANQGSEA. Trimming removed 3 bases at V and 7 bases at J, with 15 bases between. The sequencing input was peripheral blood. This TCR came from a human donor with active COVID-19. The donor label of this sample is uncertain. This chain connects TRBV29-1 to TRBJ1-2, with D possibly TRBD1 on 6 matching bases. The CDR3 is CSVEGAGRGGYTF. In DNA, the CDR3 is TGCAGCGTTGAGGGGGCAGGTCGCGGTGGCTACACCTTC.